Listed below are T cell receptor beta chains from one sample, sequenced in a study of Graves' ophthalmopathy and Graves' hyperthyroidism. TCRdb reprocessed the multiplex PCR reads with MiXCR, giving one entry per CDR3 protein. The table lists hundreds of thousands of distinct CDR3 sequences, about 20% of them singletons. Sequenced: peripheral blood. The receptors here all came from a woman aged 18-30 years with stable Graves' hyperthyroidism. Some clones in this sample may be carry-over from other donors' samples. CDR3s include the opening cysteine and the closing phenylalanine or tryptophan. The order of the fields is CDR3 protein, CDR3 DNA, J gene, V gene, clone size, D gene. The D gene is left open where the match is weak. Expanded clones get a size class; other rows say once, few or many, or leave the size out.

CDR3aa: CASSEQIGGRGYTF; CDR3nt: TGTGCCAGCAGTGAACAGATTGGAGGTCGGGGCTACACCTTC; j_gene: TRBJ1-2; v_gene: TRBV6-1; abundance: many; d_gene: .
CDR3aa: CSVELWASSQTQYF; CDR3nt: TGCAGCGTTGAATTATGGGCTAGTAGCCAGACCCAGTACTTC; j_gene: TRBJ2-5; v_gene: TRBV29-1; abundance: many; d_gene: .
CDR3aa: CASSPRSGSNTEAFF; CDR3nt: TGTGCCAGCAGCCCCCGTTCGGGCTCGAACACTGAAGCTTTCTTT; j_gene: TRBJ1-1; v_gene: TRBV11-1; abundance: many; d_gene: .
CDR3aa: CASSSMGFRNQPQHF; CDR3nt: TGTGCCAGCAGTTCAATGGGATTTCGTAATCAGCCCCAGCATTTT; j_gene: TRBJ1-5; v_gene: TRBV12-3/TRBV12-4; abundance: many; d_gene: .
CDR3aa: CASSSGGTVDQPQHF; CDR3nt: TGTGCCAGCAGTTCCGGCGGGACAGTCGATCAGCCCCAGCATTTT; j_gene: TRBJ1-5; v_gene: TRBV6-5; abundance: .; d_gene: TRBD1
CDR3aa: CASSLKSRVLSYGYTF; CDR3nt: TGTGCCAGCAGCTTGAAAAGCAGGGTTCTTAGTTATGGCTACACCTTC; j_gene: TRBJ1-2; v_gene: TRBV5-6; abundance: many; d_gene: .
CDR3aa: CASSFLSGGTEAFF; CDR3nt: TGTGCCAGCAGCTTCCTCTCCGGGGGCACTGAAGCTTTCTTT; j_gene: TRBJ1-1; v_gene: TRBV28; abundance: many; d_gene: .
CDR3aa: CSARGRATYEQYF; CDR3nt: TGCAGTGCTCGAGGCAGGGCCACCTACGAGCAGTACTTC; j_gene: TRBJ2-7; v_gene: TRBV20-1; abundance: many; d_gene: .
CDR3aa: CASGLAYEYEQYF; CDR3nt: TGTGCTAGTGGTTTGGCCTACGAATACGAGCAGTACTTC; j_gene: TRBJ2-7; v_gene: TRBV12-5; abundance: many; d_gene: .
CDR3aa: CASSRLEQETQYF; CDR3nt: TGTGCCAGTTCGAGACTCGAACAAGAGACCCAGTACTTC; j_gene: TRBJ2-5; v_gene: TRBV19; abundance: many; d_gene: .
CDR3aa: CSVGERDNTGELFF; CDR3nt: TGCAGCGTTGGAGAAAGGGATAACACCGGGGAGCTGTTTTTT; j_gene: TRBJ2-2; v_gene: TRBV29-1; abundance: many; d_gene: .
CDR3aa: CASSQIRGTEAFF; CDR3nt: TGCGCCAGCAGCCAGATTAGGGGGACTGAAGCTTTCTTT; j_gene: TRBJ1-1; v_gene: TRBV4-1; abundance: many; d_gene: .
CDR3aa: CASTPGLSDEQYF; CDR3nt: TGTGCCAGCACCCCTGGGTTGTCTGACGAGCAGTACTTC; j_gene: TRBJ2-7; v_gene: TRBV28; abundance: .; d_gene: .
CDR3aa: CSARDLYKPNTEAFF; CDR3nt: TGCAGTGCTAGAGATCTCTACAAGCCGAACACTGAAGCTTTCTTT; j_gene: TRBJ1-1; v_gene: TRBV20-1; abundance: .; d_gene: .
CDR3aa: CASSPRFSTDTQYF; CDR3nt: TGTGCCAGTAGTCCGAGGTTCAGCACAGATACGCAGTATTTT; j_gene: TRBJ2-3; v_gene: TRBV19; abundance: many; d_gene: .
CDR3aa: CASIQDSPGRANNSPLRF; CDR3nt: TGCGCCAGCATCCAAGATTCCCCCGGCAGGGCTAATAATTCACCCCTCCGCTTT; j_gene: TRBJ1-6; v_gene: TRBV4-1; abundance: few; d_gene: .
CDR3aa: CASSPRALGTYEQYF; CDR3nt: TGTGCCAGTAGTCCCCGGGCCCTGGGGACCTACGAGCAGTACTTC; j_gene: TRBJ2-7; v_gene: TRBV19; abundance: many; d_gene: .
CDR3aa: CASTLAGHSSGANVLTF; CDR3nt: TGCGCCAGCACCCTCGCGGGACATTCCTCTGGGGCCAACGTCCTGACTTTC; j_gene: TRBJ2-6; v_gene: TRBV5-1; abundance: many; d_gene: .
CDR3aa: CASSLNSLTGELFF; CDR3nt: TGTGCCAGCAGCTTAAACAGCCTCACCGGGGAGCTGTTTTTT; j_gene: TRBJ2-2; v_gene: TRBV7-3; abundance: .; d_gene: .
CDR3aa: CASSQDPSRTSGIRGSSYEQYF; CDR3nt: TGCGCCAGCAGCCAAGACCCTTCTCGGACTAGCGGGATTCGGGGGAGCTCCTACGAGCAGTACTTC; j_gene: TRBJ2-7; v_gene: TRBV4-1; abundance: few; d_gene: TRBD2
CDR3aa: CAWGQGGEGELFF; CDR3nt: TGTGCCTGGGGCCAAGGCGGGGAAGGGGAGCTGTTTTTT; j_gene: TRBJ2-2; v_gene: TRBV30; abundance: .; d_gene: .
CDR3aa: CASSLFAGPNTGELFF; CDR3nt: TGTGCCAGCAGCTTATTTGCGGGCCCCAACACCGGGGAGCTGTTTTTT; j_gene: TRBJ2-2; v_gene: TRBV11-2; abundance: few; d_gene: .
CDR3aa: CSGWSTEAFF; CDR3nt: TGCAGCGGCTGGAGCACTGAAGCTTTCTTT; j_gene: TRBJ1-1; v_gene: TRBV29-1; abundance: few; d_gene: .
CDR3aa: CSVDRVLGGYTF; CDR3nt: TGCAGCGTTGATAGGGTCTTGGGGGGCTACACCTTC; j_gene: TRBJ1-2; v_gene: TRBV29-1; abundance: .; d_gene: .
CDR3aa: CSADHRVGAYGYTF; CDR3nt: TGCAGTGCTGATCACAGGGTAGGGGCGTATGGCTACACCTTC; j_gene: TRBJ1-2; v_gene: TRBV20-1; abundance: many; d_gene: .
CDR3aa: CASSGQGAIYGYTF; CDR3nt: TGTGCCAGCAGTGGACAGGGGGCAATCTATGGCTACACCTTC; j_gene: TRBJ1-2; v_gene: TRBV6-1; abundance: many; d_gene: TRBD1
CDR3aa: CASGRGTEEETQYF; CDR3nt: TGTGCTAGTGGACGCGGGACAGAAGAAGAGACCCAGTACTTC; j_gene: TRBJ2-5; v_gene: TRBV12-5; abundance: .; d_gene: .
CDR3aa: CASSIGRVAGTEAFF; CDR3nt: TGTGCCAGTAGTATAGGCAGGGTAGCGGGCACTGAAGCTTTCTTT; j_gene: TRBJ1-1; v_gene: TRBV19; abundance: many; d_gene: .
CDR3aa: CASRSPGTGKGYGYTF; CDR3nt: TGTGCCAGCAGGTCCCCGGGGACAGGGAAGGGCTATGGCTACACCTTC; j_gene: TRBJ1-2; v_gene: TRBV6-1; abundance: many; d_gene: TRBD1
CDR3aa: CATSRLDRGTEAFF; CDR3nt: TGTGCCACCAGCAGACTAGACAGGGGAACTGAAGCTTTCTTT; j_gene: TRBJ1-1; v_gene: TRBV15; abundance: .; d_gene: TRBD1
CDR3aa: CASRRDRATEAFF; CDR3nt: TGTGCCAGCAGACGCGACAGGGCCACTGAAGCTTTCTTT; j_gene: TRBJ1-1; v_gene: TRBV5-4; abundance: many; d_gene: TRBD1
CDR3aa: CASRPPGTGGYSNQPQHF; CDR3nt: TGTGCCAGCAGACCCCCCGGGACAGGGGGCTATAGCAATCAGCCCCAGCATTTT; j_gene: TRBJ1-5; v_gene: TRBV28; abundance: many; d_gene: TRBD1
CDR3aa: CASSQSDTPYGYTF; CDR3nt: TGTGCCAGCAGCCAGTCGGACACCCCCTATGGCTACACCTTC; j_gene: TRBJ1-2; v_gene: TRBV5-5; abundance: many; d_gene: .
CDR3aa: CASSLVFTSYEQYF; CDR3nt: TGTGCCAGCAGCTTAGTTTTCACATCCTACGAGCAGTACTTC; j_gene: TRBJ2-7; v_gene: TRBV7-2; abundance: many; d_gene: .
CDR3aa: CAISELADQPQHF; CDR3nt: TGTGCCATCAGTGAGTTGGCCGATCAGCCCCAGCATTTT; j_gene: TRBJ1-5; v_gene: TRBV10-3; abundance: many; d_gene: .
CDR3aa: CASSVRQGGELFF; CDR3nt: TGTGCCAGCAGCGTACGACAGGGCGGGGAGCTGTTTTTT; j_gene: TRBJ2-2; v_gene: TRBV7-2; abundance: few; d_gene: TRBD1
CDR3aa: CASSWATVNTGELFF; CDR3nt: TGCGCCAGCAGCTGGGCGACAGTGAACACCGGGGAGCTGTTTTTT; j_gene: TRBJ2-2; v_gene: TRBV5-1; abundance: .; d_gene: .
CDR3aa: CSARDFRQNYGYTF; CDR3nt: TGCAGTGCTAGAGATTTTAGACAAAACTATGGCTACACCTTC; j_gene: TRBJ1-2; v_gene: TRBV20-1; abundance: many; d_gene: .
CDR3aa: CASGYPRDTGELFF; CDR3nt: TGTGCCAGCGGTTACCCCAGGGACACCGGGGAGCTGTTTTTT; j_gene: TRBJ2-2; v_gene: TRBV6-5; abundance: .; d_gene: .
CDR3aa: CASSQDQGVSGAFF; CDR3nt: TGTGCCAGCAGCCAAGATCAGGGGGTCAGCGGAGCTTTCTTT; j_gene: TRBJ1-1; v_gene: TRBV3-1; abundance: .; d_gene: TRBD1
CDR3aa: CASKLISGVTQGYTF; CDR3nt: TGTGCCAGCAAACTAATTTCGGGGGTAACTCAAGGCTACACCTTC; j_gene: TRBJ1-2; v_gene: TRBV6-1; abundance: .; d_gene: .
CDR3aa: CASSYEGDTRDSNSPLHF; CDR3nt: TGTGCCAGCAGTTACGAGGGCGATACCAGGGACTCTAATTCACCCCTCCACTTT; j_gene: TRBJ1-6; v_gene: TRBV6-2/TRBV6-3; abundance: many; d_gene: .
CDR3aa: CASSIVTVDVADEAFF; CDR3nt: TGTGCCAGTAGTATAGTAACGGTCGACGTTGCGGACGAAGCTTTCTTT; j_gene: TRBJ1-1; v_gene: TRBV19; abundance: .; d_gene: .
CDR3aa: CASKGPTRARDTSYEQYF; CDR3nt: TGTGCCAGCAAGGGGCCCACACGGGCCCGGGACACCTCCTACGAGCAGTACTTC; j_gene: TRBJ2-7; v_gene: TRBV6-2/TRBV6-3; abundance: .; d_gene: .
CDR3aa: CASRDPQGNEQYF; CDR3nt: TGCGCCAGCAGGGACCCACAGGGGAACGAGCAGTACTTC; j_gene: TRBJ2-7; v_gene: TRBV5-1; abundance: few; d_gene: TRBD1
CDR3aa: CASSLAWGSPLHF; CDR3nt: TGTGCCAGCAGTTTAGCATGGGGTTCACCCCTCCACTTT; j_gene: TRBJ1-6; v_gene: TRBV12-3/TRBV12-4; abundance: once; d_gene: .
CDR3aa: CASSYSGRYEQYF; CDR3nt: TGTGCCAGCAGTTACTCGGGGAGATACGAGCAGTACTTC; j_gene: TRBJ2-7; v_gene: TRBV6-2/TRBV6-3; abundance: .; d_gene: .
CDR3aa: CASSLGLAGYEQYF; CDR3nt: TGTGCCAGCAGCTTAGGGCTAGCGGGGTACGAGCAGTACTTC; j_gene: TRBJ2-7; v_gene: TRBV7-2; abundance: many; d_gene: TRBD2
CDR3aa: CASSRLGTSVDTPHEQYF; CDR3nt: TGTGCCAGCAGTAGACTGGGGACTAGCGTCGATACCCCCCACGAGCAGTACTTC; j_gene: TRBJ2-7; v_gene: TRBV6-4; abundance: many; d_gene: TRBD2
CDR3aa: CASSPPGQGPRVENIQYF; CDR3nt: TGTGCCAGCAGCCCCCCGGGACAGGGGCCTCGCGTCGAAAACATTCAGTACTTC; j_gene: TRBJ2-4; v_gene: TRBV4-2; abundance: .; d_gene: TRBD1
CDR3aa: CASSARSLGGNYGYTF; CDR3nt: TGTGCCAGCAGTGCCCGATCCCTCGGGGGAAACTATGGCTACACCTTC; j_gene: TRBJ1-2; v_gene: TRBV6-1; abundance: many; d_gene: .
CDR3aa: CASRASWGYEQYF; CDR3nt: TGTGCCAGCAGGGCCAGTTGGGGCTACGAGCAGTACTTC; j_gene: TRBJ2-7; v_gene: TRBV28; abundance: many; d_gene: .
CDR3aa: CASKRLAGSYEQYF; CDR3nt: TGTGCCAGCAAGAGACTAGCGGGATCCTACGAGCAGTACTTC; j_gene: TRBJ2-7; v_gene: TRBV27; abundance: few; d_gene: TRBD2
CDR3aa: CASSYGLGATEAFF; CDR3nt: TGTGCCAGCAGTTACGGACTGGGGGCCACTGAAGCTTTCTTT; j_gene: TRBJ1-1; v_gene: TRBV6-2/TRBV6-3; abundance: .; d_gene: .